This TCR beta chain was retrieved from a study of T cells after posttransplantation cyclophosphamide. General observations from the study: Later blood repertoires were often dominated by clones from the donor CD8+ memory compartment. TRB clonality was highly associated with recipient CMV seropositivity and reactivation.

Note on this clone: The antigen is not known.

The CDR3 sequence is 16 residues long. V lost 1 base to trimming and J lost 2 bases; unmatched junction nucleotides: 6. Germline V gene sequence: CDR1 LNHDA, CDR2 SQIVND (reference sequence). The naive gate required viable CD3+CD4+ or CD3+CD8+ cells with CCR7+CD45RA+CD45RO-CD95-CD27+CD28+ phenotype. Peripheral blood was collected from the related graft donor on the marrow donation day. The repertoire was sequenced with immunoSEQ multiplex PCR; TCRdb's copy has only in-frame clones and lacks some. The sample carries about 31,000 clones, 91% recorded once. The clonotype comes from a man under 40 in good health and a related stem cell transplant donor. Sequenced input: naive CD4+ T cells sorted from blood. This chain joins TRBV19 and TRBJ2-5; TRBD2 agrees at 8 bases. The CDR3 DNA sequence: TGTGCCAGTAGTATAGGTCTAGCGGGCGGTCAAGAGACCCAGTACTTC. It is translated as CASSIGLAGGQETQYF. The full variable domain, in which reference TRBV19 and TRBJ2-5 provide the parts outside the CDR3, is DGGITQSPKYLFRKEGQNVTLSCEQNLNHDAMYWYRQDPGQGLRLIYYSQIVNDFQKGDIAEGYSVSREKKESFPLTVTSAQKNPTAFYLCASSIGLAGGQETQYFGPGTRLLVL.